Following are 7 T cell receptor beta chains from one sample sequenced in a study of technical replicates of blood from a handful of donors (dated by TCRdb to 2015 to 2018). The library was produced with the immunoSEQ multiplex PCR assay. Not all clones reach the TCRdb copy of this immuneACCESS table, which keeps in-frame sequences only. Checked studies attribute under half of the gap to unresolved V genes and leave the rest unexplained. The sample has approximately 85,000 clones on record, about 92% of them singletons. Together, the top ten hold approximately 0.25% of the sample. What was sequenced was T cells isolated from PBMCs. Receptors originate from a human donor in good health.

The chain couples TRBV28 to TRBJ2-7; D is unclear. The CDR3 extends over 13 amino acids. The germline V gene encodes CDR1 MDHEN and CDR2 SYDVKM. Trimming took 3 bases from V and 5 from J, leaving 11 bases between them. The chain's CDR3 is CASSLNSWDEQYF. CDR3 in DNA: TGTGCCAGCAGTTTGAACAGTTGGGACGAGCAGTACTTC.

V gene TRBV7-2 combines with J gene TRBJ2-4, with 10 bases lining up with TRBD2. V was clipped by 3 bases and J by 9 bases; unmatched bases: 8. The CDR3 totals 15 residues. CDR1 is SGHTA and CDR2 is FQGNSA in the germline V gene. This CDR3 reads CASSFSGGAQGIQYF. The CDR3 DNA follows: TGTGCCAGCAGCTTCAGCGGGGGGGCCCAGGGCATTCAGTACTTC.

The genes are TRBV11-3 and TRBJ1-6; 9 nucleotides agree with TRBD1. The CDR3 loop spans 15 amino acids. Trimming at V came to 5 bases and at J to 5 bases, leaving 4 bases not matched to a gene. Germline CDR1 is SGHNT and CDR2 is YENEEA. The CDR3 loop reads CASSLGQGNNSPLHF. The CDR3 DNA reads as TGTGCCAGCAGCCTGGGACAGGGAAATAATTCACCCCTCCACTTT.

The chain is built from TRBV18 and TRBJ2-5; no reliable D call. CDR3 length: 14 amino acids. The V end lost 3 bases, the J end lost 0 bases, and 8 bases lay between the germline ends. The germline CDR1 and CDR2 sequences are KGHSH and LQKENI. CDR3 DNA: TGTGCCAGCTCACCGCGGATCAACCAAGAGACCCAGTACTTC. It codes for CASSPRINQETQYF.

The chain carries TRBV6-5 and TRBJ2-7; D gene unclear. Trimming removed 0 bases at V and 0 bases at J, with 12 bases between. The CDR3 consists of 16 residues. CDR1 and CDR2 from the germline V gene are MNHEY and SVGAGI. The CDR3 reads CASSYSASPYSYEQYF. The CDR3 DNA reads TGTGCCAGCAGTTACTCAGCGAGTCCGTACTCCTACGAGCAGTACTTC.

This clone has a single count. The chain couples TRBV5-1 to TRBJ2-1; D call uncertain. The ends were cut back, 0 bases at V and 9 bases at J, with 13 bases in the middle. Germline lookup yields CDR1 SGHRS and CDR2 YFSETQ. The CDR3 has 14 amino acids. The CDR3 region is CASSLVARSGEQFF. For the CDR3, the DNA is TGCGCCAGCAGCTTGGTCGCGCGATCGGGTGAGCAGTTCTTC.

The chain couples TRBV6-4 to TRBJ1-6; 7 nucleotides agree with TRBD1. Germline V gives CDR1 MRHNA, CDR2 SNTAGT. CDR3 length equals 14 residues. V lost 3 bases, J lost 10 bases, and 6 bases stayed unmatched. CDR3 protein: CASSERDSGSPLHF. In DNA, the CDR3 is TGTGCCAGCAGTGAAAGGGACAGTGGCTCACCCCTCCACTTT.